This is a list of T cell receptor beta chains from one sample in a study of tumor-infiltrating lymphocytes in localized non-small cell lung cancer. Using immunoSEQ multiplex PCR, the repertoire was profiled, and TCRdb retains in-frame clones only, with some absent. The sample has some 8,400 clones; over 75% are singletons. The source material was lung tumor tissue. All receptors come from a human donor with non-small cell lung cancer. CDR3s include the opening cysteine and the closing phenylalanine or tryptophan. Each record gives: V gene, clone size, D gene, J gene, CDR3 length, CDR3 protein, CDR3 DNA. D genes are given only for firm matches. Expanded clones are given a class, and other clones once, few, many or no size at all.

TRBV6-6	NA	NA	TRBJ2-3	15	CASSYLRTAGDTQYF	TGTGCCAGCAGTTACTTAAGGACCGCGGGAGATACGCAGTATTTT
TRBV18	NA	NA	TRBJ2-3	14	CASSPPAELDTQYF	TGTGCCAGCTCACCCCCCGCCGAACTGGATACGCAGTATTTT
TRBV18	once	TRBD2	TRBJ2-5	16	CASSTRTSGRAETQYF	TGTGCCAGCTCAACGCGGACTAGCGGGAGGGCGGAGACCCAGTACTTC
TRBV6-6	once	TRBD1	TRBJ1-1	13	CASKVTQGRRAFF	TGTGCCAGCAAAGTTACACAGGGGCGGAGGGCTTTCTTT
TRBV15	NA	TRBD1	TRBJ1-1	15	CATSRAGTGLGEAFF	TGTGCCACCAGCCGCGCAGGGACAGGGTTGGGTGAAGCTTTCTTT
TRBV5-1	NA	NA	TRBJ2-2	14	CASSGWGNTGELFF	TGCGCCAGCTCAGGGTGGGGGAACACCGGGGAGCTGTTTTTT
TRBV7-2	NA	NA	TRBJ2-3	12	CASSSITDTQYF	TGTGCCAGCAGCTCAATCACAGATACGCAGTATTTT
TRBV7-9	NA	NA	TRBJ2-1	14	CASSLVAGRNEQFF	TGTGCCAGCAGCTTAGTGGCGGGTCGGAATGAGCAGTTCTTC
TRBV2	NA	NA	TRBJ1-1	11	CASSQTDEAFF	TGTGCCAGCAGCCAGACAGATGAAGCTTTCTTT
TRBV5-1	few	TRBD1	TRBJ1-1	14	CASSTDRGETEAFF	TGCGCCAGCAGCACCGACAGGGGTGAGACTGAAGCTTTCTTT
TRBV28	NA	NA	TRBJ1-5	14	CASSLLDSNQPQHF	TGTGCCAGCAGTTTGTTAGATAGCAATCAGCCCCAGCATTTT
TRBV28	NA	NA	TRBJ2-7	11	CASSLNYEQYF	TGTGCCAGCAGTTTAAATTACGAGCAGTACTTC
TRBV11-3	NA	NA	TRBJ2-7	13	CASSLGAEYEQYF	TGTGCCAGCAGCTTAGGGGCAGAGTACGAGCAGTACTTC
TRBV7-2	few	TRBD2	TRBJ2-7	17	CASSSIPTSGISYEQYF	TGTGCCAGCAGCTCAATACCGACTAGCGGGATCTCCTACGAGCAGTACTTC
TRBV6-6	NA	NA	TRBJ2-7	16	CASSNLRGSSAYEQYF	TGTGCCAGCAGTAACCTCAGGGGAAGCTCTGCCTACGAGCAGTACTTC
TRBV6-1	NA	NA	TRBJ2-3	12	CASSRVTDTQYF	TGTGCCAGCTCTCGGGTCACAGATACGCAGTATTTT
TRBV4-3	few	NA	TRBJ2-1	15	CASSLSYRLGNEQFF	TGCGCCAGCAGCCTTTCCTACCGCTTGGGGAATGAGCAGTTCTTC
TRBV19	NA	NA	TRBJ1-2	15	CASSPTGTLLGGYTF	TGTGCCAGTAGTCCCACCGGGACCCTACTAGGTGGCTACACCTTC
TRBV7-3	once	TRBD2	TRBJ2-1	15	CASSFAGGPPNEQFF	TGTGCCAGCAGCTTTGCGGGAGGCCCGCCCAATGAGCAGTTCTTC
TRBV11-1	NA	NA	TRBJ2-2	16	CASSLRGGGGHGELFF	TGTGCCAGCAGCCTGCGTGGGGGGGGCGGTCACGGGGAGCTGTTTTTT
TRBV9	once	TRBD1	TRBJ1-1	14	CASSPTGGSAEAFF	TGTGCCAGCAGCCCGACAGGGGGGAGCGCTGAAGCTTTCTTT
TRBV28	NA	NA	TRBJ2-5	12	CASSLWGETQYF	TGTGCCAGCAGTCTCTGGGGGGAGACCCAGTACTTC